The 5 T cell receptor beta chains reported below all come from one sample, sequenced in a study of shared clonotypes between healthy human individuals (dated by TCRdb to the early 2020s). The library was generated by the immunoSEQ multiplex PCR assay. TCRdb limited this immuneACCESS table to in-frame rearrangements with V and J called. A share of clones is missing; checked studies link under half to unresolved V genes, and the rest is unexplained. Present in this sample are about 1 million clones, under 80% of which were seen just once. Roughly 1.5% of the sample is in the top ten clones. Specimen: memory CD4+ T cells sorted from blood. The sample's cell subset or site, from its label and the paper: CD45RA-negative fraction. These receptor sequences come from a man younger than 35 in good health.

This clone was seen a few times. This chain joins TRBV27 and TRBJ1-1, with D possibly matching TRBD1 (6 bases). Germline V gene lookup returns CDR1 MNHEY and CDR2 SMNVEV (reference sequence). The CDR3 contains 16 residues. V lost 5 bases and J lost 0, with 16 bases in between. The CDR3 nucleotides are TGTGCCAGCAGTCCCGTGAGGACAGACATGAACACTGAAGCTTTCTTT. It is translated as CASSPVRTDMNTEAFF.

V is TRBV30 and J is TRBJ1-3; D gene uncertain. The V end lost 5 bases, the J end lost 0 bases, and 8 bases lay between the germline ends. The CDR3 has 13 residues. Germline V gene lookup returns CDR1 GTSNPN and CDR2 SVGIG (reference sequence). The CDR3 loop reads CAWGERSGNTIYF. CDR3 DNA: TGTGCCTGGGGGGAACGCTCTGGAAACACCATATATTTT.

This clone was counted only a few times. The chain is built from TRBV4-3 and TRBJ1-6; TRBD1 matches at 11 bases. This CDR3 is built from 16 residues. The trim removed 3 bases at V and 13 bases at J, leaving 11 bases unmatched. Germline V gene data show CDR1 as LGHNA and CDR2 as YSLEER. The CDR3 region is CASSQMDGTGGGPLHF. In nucleotides, the CDR3 is TGCGCCAGCAGCCAGATGGATGGGACAGGGGGAGGGCCCCTCCACTTT.

The chain links TRBV29-1 to TRBJ2-7, with 7 bases identical to TRBD1. The CDR3 covers 13 residues. CDR1 is SQVTM, CDR2 ANQGSEA, per germline. J was trimmed by 1 base and V by 4 bases; bases with no gene match: 4. CDR3 loop: CSVVKTGSYEQYF. For the CDR3, the DNA is TGCAGCGTTGTTAAGACAGGGTCCTACGAGCAGTACTTC.

The J gene is TRBJ1-1, the V gene TRBV30; D may be TRBD1 (6 bases). Germline V gives CDR1 GTSNPN, CDR2 SVGIG (reference sequence). This CDR3 contains 14 residues. With 4 bases removed from V and 0 bases from J, the gap between germline ends came to 12 bases. CDR3 region: CAWTRGGLNTEAFF. The CDR3 coding sequence is TGTGCCTGGACCCGGGGGGGGCTGAACACTGAAGCTTTCTTT. Full variable domain (rest looked up from reference TRBV30 and TRBJ1-1): SQTIHQWPATLVQPVGSPLSLECTVEGTSNPNLYWYRQAAGRGLQLLFYSVGIGQISSEVPQNLSASRPQDRQFILSSKKLLLSDSGFYLCAWTRGGLNTEAFFGQGTRLTVV.